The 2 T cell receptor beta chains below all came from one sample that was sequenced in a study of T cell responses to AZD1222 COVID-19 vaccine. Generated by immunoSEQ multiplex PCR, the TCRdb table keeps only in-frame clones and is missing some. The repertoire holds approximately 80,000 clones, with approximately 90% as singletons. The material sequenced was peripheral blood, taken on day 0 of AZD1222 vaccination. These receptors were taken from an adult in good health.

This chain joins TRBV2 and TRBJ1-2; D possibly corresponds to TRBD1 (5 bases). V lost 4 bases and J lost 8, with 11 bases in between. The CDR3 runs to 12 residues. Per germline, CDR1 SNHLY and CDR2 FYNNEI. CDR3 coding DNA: TGTGCCAGCAGTGCACAGGATCGGGGCTACACCTTC. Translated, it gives CASSAQDRGYTF.

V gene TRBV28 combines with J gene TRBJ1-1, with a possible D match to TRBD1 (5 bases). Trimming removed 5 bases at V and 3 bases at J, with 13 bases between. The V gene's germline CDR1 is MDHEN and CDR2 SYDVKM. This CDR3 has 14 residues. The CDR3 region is CASSPPGLYTEAFF. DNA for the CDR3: TGTGCCAGCAGTCCTCCGGGACTGTACACTGAAGCTTTCTTT.